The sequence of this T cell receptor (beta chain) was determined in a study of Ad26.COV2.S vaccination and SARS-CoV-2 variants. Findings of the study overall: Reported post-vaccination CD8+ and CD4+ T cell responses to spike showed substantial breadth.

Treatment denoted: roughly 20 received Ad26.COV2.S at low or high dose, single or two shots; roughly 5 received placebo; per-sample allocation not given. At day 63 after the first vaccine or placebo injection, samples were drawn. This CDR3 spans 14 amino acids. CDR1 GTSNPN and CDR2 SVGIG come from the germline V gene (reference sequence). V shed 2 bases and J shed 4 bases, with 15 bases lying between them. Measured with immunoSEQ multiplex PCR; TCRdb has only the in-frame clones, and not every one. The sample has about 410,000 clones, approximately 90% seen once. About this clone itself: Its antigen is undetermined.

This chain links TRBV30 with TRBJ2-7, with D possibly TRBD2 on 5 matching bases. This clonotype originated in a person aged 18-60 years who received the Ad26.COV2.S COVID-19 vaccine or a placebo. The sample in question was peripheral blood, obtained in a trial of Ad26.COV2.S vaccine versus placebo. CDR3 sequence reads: CAWSTGSAFYEQYF. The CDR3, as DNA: TGTGCCTGGAGTACGGGGAGTGCATTTTACGAGCAGTACTTC.